Following are 20 T cell receptor beta chains from one sample sequenced in a study of blood T cell repertoires in COVID-19. Profiling relied on immunoSEQ multiplex PCR, and the TCRdb table lists in-frame clones only, not all of them. Among almost 400,000 clones listed, around 92% were seen once. The sequenced material came from PBMCs or T cells enriched from blood (not recorded which). The receptors were sampled from a woman aged 25 to 45 who had recovered from COVID-19.

This rearrangement joins TRBV29-1 to TRBJ1-1; no clear D. The CDR3 length is 14 residues. Germline V CDR1 and CDR2: SQVTM, ANQGSEA. V was clipped by 1 base and J by 0 bases, with 9 bases between them. In DNA, the CDR3 is TGCAGCGTTGAAGGAAGCAGGTTGAACACTGAAGCTTTCTTT. The encoded protein is CSVEGSRLNTEAFF.

The V and J genes are TRBV2 and TRBJ1-2; a possible D gene is TRBD1 (5 bases). Germline lookup yields CDR1 SNHLY and CDR2 FYNNEI. Trimming took 3 bases from V and 8 from J, leaving 7 bases between them. This CDR3 contains 11 residues. For the CDR3, the DNA is TGTGCCAGCAGTGAGACAGAAGGCTACACCTTC. It encodes CASSETEGYTF.

The rearrangement joins TRBV18 to TRBJ1-1, with 7 bases that match TRBD1. CDR1 and CDR2 (germline): KGHSH, LQKENI. J lost 0 bases, V lost 4 bases, and 5 bases had no gene match. CDR3 length: 15 residues. CDR3 protein: CASSRGQPMNTEAFF. CDR3 sequence (DNA): TGTGCCAGCTCACGGGGACAGCCCATGAACACTGAAGCTTTCTTT.

V is TRBV27 and J is TRBJ2-2; possible D gene TRBD1, 6 bases. Germline V CDR1 and CDR2: MNHEY, SMNVEV (reference sequence). The CDR3 runs 14 residues. Trimming pared 4 bases from V and 7 bases from J, leaving 13 bases between. The CDR3 DNA sequence: TGTGCCAGCAGTTCCGGCAGGGGTGGCGGGGAGCTGTTTTTT. Protein product: CASSSGRGGGELFF.

CDR3 in DNA: TGCGCCAGCAGCCGACGACAGGGTGCTAATGAAAAACTGTTTTTT. The encoded protein is CASSRRQGANEKLFF. The rearrangement uses TRBV5-1 and TRBJ1-4; 7 bases are a match to TRBD1. The length of the CDR3 is 15 residues. The V gene's germline CDR1 is SGHRS and CDR2 YFSETQ. V gave up 4 bases and J gave up 3 bases; unmatched junction bases: 6. The full variable domain, rest sourced from reference TRBV5-1 and TRBJ1-4, is KAGVTQTPRYLIKTRGQQVTLSCSPISGHRSVSWYQQTPGQGLQFLFEYFSETQRNKGNFPGRFSGRQFSNSRSEMNVSTLELGDSALYLCASSRRQGANEKLFFGSGTQLSVL.

The chain joins TRBV3-1 (or the pseudogene TRBV3-2) to TRBJ1-6; 9 bases align to TRBD1. V shed 6 bases and J 5 bases; nucleotides not matched to a gene: 8. Germline V lookup: CDR1 LGHDT, CDR2 YNNKEL (reference sequence). This CDR3 region has 16 residues. The chain's CDR3 is CASRPSTGGHNSPLHF. In DNA, the CDR3 is TGTGCCAGCAGACCCTCAACAGGGGGCCATAATTCACCCCTCCACTTT.

The J gene is TRBJ1-5, the V gene TRBV7-8, with 8 bases fitting TRBD1. CDR1 SGHVS and CDR2 FQNEAQ come from the germline V gene. The CDR3 is 15 residues long. Trimming cost V 5 bases and J 6 bases; bases outside gene matches: 9. CDR3 amino acids: CASSPGQGGIQPQHF. DNA of the CDR3: TGTGCCAGCAGCCCCGGACAGGGTGGTATTCAGCCCCAGCATTTT.

This chain joins TRBV6-5 and TRBJ1-6, with TRBD1 matching over 10 bases. The V and J ends lost 7 bases and 9 bases, in that order; junction bases with no gene match: 6. The germline V gene has CDR1 MNHEY and CDR2 SVGAGI. The CDR3 contains 14 residues. The CDR3 DNA sequence: TGTGCCAGCAAGCTGACAGGGGGCACTTCACCCCTCCACTTT. Amino acid sequence: CASKLTGGTSPLHF.

The J gene is TRBJ1-1, the V gene TRBV5-1; D unresolved. The ends were cut back, 6 bases at V and 0 bases at J, with 9 bases in the middle. The CDR3 totals 13 residues. Germline values: CDR1 SGHRS, CDR2 YFSETQ. CDR3 DNA: TGCGCCAGCATGCGGGAAATGAACACTGAAGCTTTCTTT. Its translation is CASMREMNTEAFF.

The chain recombines TRBV5-4 with TRBJ2-5; D call uncertain. Germline values: CDR1 SGHNT, CDR2 YYREEE (reference sequence). V shed 1 base and J shed 5 bases, with 6 bases lying between them. The CDR3 consists of 12 residues. CDR3 coding DNA: TGTGCCAGCAGCTTGTATCGGGAGACCCAGTACTTC. This sequence encodes CASSLYRETQYF.

This chain joins TRBV19 and TRBJ1-1; D is unclear. The germline V gene has CDR1 LNHDA and CDR2 SQIVND (reference sequence). The CDR3 runs to 13 residues. Trimming shortened V by 4 bases and J by 4 bases, and 10 bases separated the two germline ends. This CDR3 is CASSTHTGTEAFF. The CDR3 DNA reads TGTGCCAGTAGTACTCACACGGGCACTGAAGCTTTCTTT. The variable domain in full, completed from reference TRBV19 and TRBJ1-1, reads DGGITQSPKYLFRKEGQNVTLSCEQNLNHDAMYWYRQDPGQGLRLIYYSQIVNDFQKGDIAEGYSVSREKKESFPLTVTSAQKNPTAFYLCASSTHTGTEAFFGQGTRLTVV.

The V call is TRBV27, the J call TRBJ1-1; D may be TRBD1 (6 bases). The V and J ends lost 3 bases and 1 base respectively, with 12 bases between them. CDR3 size: 15 residues. Germline V gene data show CDR1 as MNHEY and CDR2 as SMNVEV (reference sequence). CDR3 sequence (DNA): TGTGCCAGCAGTTTGTCGACACAGGGGAACACTGAAGCTTTCTTT. Translation gives CASSLSTQGNTEAFF.

The chain recombines TRBV9 with TRBJ2-2; 7 bases match TRBD1. The CDR3 contains 14 residues. The V gene's germline CDR1 is SGDLS and CDR2 YYNGEE. V lost 4 bases to trimming and J lost 4 bases; unmatched junction nucleotides: 4. The CDR3 protein is CASSSPGGTGELFF. CDR3 DNA: TGTGCCAGCAGCTCTCCAGGGGGCACCGGGGAGCTGTTTTTT.

The chain carries TRBV24-1 and TRBJ2-7; D may be TRBD1 (5 bases). Germline-derived CDR1 and CDR2 are KGHDR and SFDVKD. CDR3 length: 15 residues. The V end lost 1 base, the J end lost 2 bases, and 11 bases lay between the germline ends. The CDR3 region has the DNA TGTGCCACCAGTGATTTCTCGCAGGGCACCTACGAGCAGTACTTC. Its protein is CATSDFSQGTYEQYF.

The chain is built from TRBV12-5 and TRBJ2-5, with 11 bases fitting TRBD2. The CDR3 consists of 15 residues. CDR1 is LGHNT, CDR2 FRNRAP, per germline. Trimming at V came to 7 bases and at J to 5 bases, leaving 9 bases not matched to a gene. Here the CDR3 reads CASAILAGGGETQYF. CDR3 nucleotides: TGTGCTAGTGCCATCCTAGCGGGAGGAGGCGAGACCCAGTACTTC.

This sequence joins TRBV28 and TRBJ1-1, with TRBD1 as a possible D gene (6 bases). The CDR3 has 16 amino acids. Trimming shortened V by 3 bases and J by 5 bases, and 19 bases separated the two germline ends. Germline V CDR1 and CDR2: MDHEN, SYDVKM. In DNA form, the CDR3 reads TGTGCCAGCAGTTTGGCTTCTCAGGGGTCCTGGACTGAAGCTTTCTTT. As protein: CASSLASQGSWTEAFF.

The V and J genes are TRBV6-5 and TRBJ1-1; unclear D gene. The CDR3 has 14 amino acids. V lost 7 bases, J lost 1 base, and 13 bases lay in between. Germline lookup yields CDR1 MNHEY and CDR2 SVGAGI. The CDR3 sequence: CASNKKSTNTEAFF. The CDR3 DNA reads TGTGCCAGCAATAAAAAGAGCACGAACACTGAAGCTTTCTTT.

This clone occurred a few times. Sequence at one end of the junction differs from germline and may be a read error. The V call is TRBV4-1, the J call TRBJ2-1; TRBD2 might be the D (5 bases). The CDR3 runs 13 residues. CDR1 is MGHRA and CDR2 is YSYEKL in the germline V gene. The CDR3 coding sequence is TGCGCCAGCAGCCAAGACCTAGCAAGTTTCACCCTCTTC. Residues: CASSQDLASFTLF.

J is TRBJ2-1 and V is TRBV6-2 or TRBV6-3; D not resolved. Germline CDR1 and CDR2: MNHEY and SVGEGT. The CDR3 totals 11 residues. V was clipped by 2 bases and J by 9 bases, with 5 bases between them. The CDR3 loop reads CASSYTVEQFF. CDR3 nucleotide sequence: TGTGCCAGCAGTTACACGGTTGAGCAGTTCTTC.

The chain links TRBV27 to TRBJ1-4; tentatively, D is TRBD1 (6 bases). Trimming cost V 5 bases and J 0 bases, with 13 bases left between them. This CDR3 is 16 amino acids long. CDR1 and CDR2 (germline): MNHEY, SMNVEV (reference sequence). The CDR3 DNA sequence: TGTGCCAGCAGTCCACTCCAGGGGCCAACTAATGAAAAACTGTTTTTT. Its protein is CASSPLQGPTNEKLFF.